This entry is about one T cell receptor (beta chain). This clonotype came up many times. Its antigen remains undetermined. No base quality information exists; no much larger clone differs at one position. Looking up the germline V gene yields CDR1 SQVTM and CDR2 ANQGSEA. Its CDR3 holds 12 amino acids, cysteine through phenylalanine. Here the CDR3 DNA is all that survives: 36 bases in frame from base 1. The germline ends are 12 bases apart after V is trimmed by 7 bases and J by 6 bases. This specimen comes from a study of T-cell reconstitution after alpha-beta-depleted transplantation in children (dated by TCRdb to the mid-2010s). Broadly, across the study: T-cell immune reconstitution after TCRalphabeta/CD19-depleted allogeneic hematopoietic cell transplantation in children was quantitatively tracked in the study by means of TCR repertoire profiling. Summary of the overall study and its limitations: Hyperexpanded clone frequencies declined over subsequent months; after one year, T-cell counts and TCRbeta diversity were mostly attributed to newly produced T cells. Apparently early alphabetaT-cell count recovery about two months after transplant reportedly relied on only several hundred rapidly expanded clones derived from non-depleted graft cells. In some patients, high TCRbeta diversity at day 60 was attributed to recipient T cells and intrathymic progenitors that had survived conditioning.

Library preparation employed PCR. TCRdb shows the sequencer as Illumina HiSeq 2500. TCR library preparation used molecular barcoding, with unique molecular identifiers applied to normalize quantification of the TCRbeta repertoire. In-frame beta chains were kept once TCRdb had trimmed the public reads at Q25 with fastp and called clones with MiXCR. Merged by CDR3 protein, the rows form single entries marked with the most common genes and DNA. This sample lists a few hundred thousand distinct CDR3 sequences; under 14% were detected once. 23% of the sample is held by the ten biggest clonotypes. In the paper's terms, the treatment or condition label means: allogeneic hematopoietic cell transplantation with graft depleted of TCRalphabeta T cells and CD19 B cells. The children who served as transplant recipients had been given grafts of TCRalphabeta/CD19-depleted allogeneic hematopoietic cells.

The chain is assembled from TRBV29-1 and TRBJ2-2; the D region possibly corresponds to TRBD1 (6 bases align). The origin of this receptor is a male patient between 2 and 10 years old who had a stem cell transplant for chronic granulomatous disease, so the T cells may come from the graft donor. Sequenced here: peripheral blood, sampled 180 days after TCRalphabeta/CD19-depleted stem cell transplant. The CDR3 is CSAQKGAGELFF. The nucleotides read TGCAGCGCACAAAAGGGGGCCGGGGAGCTGTTTTTT.